This T cell receptor (beta chain) comes out of a study of T cells in Graves' hyperthyroidism and ophthalmopathy. This CDR3 is built from 12 residues. Germline CDR1 is SGDLS and CDR2 is YYNGEE. Trimming shortened V by 0 bases and J by 7 bases, and 7 bases separated the two germline ends. Amplification targeted TCR beta CDR3 regions from RNA transcripts. In the first-round RT-PCR of the TCR CDR3, the HTBI primer set was used. TCRdb recomputed calls from the multiplex PCR reads with MiXCR, one row per CDR3 protein. The sample shows around 720,000 distinct CDR3 sequences, just over 35% of them seen only once. This clonotype was seen a handful of times.

The sample taken for sequencing was blood. The TCR originated in a middle-aged woman with Graves' hyperthyroidism. The chain links TRBV9 to TRBJ1-2, with D unclear. CDR3 DNA sequence: TGTGCCAGCAGCGTAGAGGGAGGTGGCTACACCTTC. Amino acids: CASSVEGGGYTF.